A single T cell receptor beta chain is shown here with its context. No antigen is known for it. Some clones are missing from TCRdb's copy, which holds only in-frame ones; the method was immunoSEQ multiplex PCR. The data hold around 140,000 clones, with about 82% observed a single time. The data are from a study of T cell responses to AZD1222 COVID-19 vaccine. V lost 3 bases, J lost 8 bases, and 17 bases lay in between. The CDR3 extends over 14 amino acids. Germline V CDR1 and CDR2: SGHDT, YYEEEE. Study results and caveats: Repertoires were obtained solely post-peak T cell response. White British ancestry dominated among donors, who included more females, and clonal diversity was possibly underestimated.

Researchers grouped second doses given at about 4 or about 12 weeks into one pool. This sequence originates from an adult who received the AZD1222 COVID-19 vaccine. The sample consisted of peripheral blood, taken 28 days after the second AZD1222 dose. The chain links TRBV5-6 to TRBJ1-1; maybe TRBD1 (5 bases). Here the CDR3 reads CASSWGTSLAEAFF. CDR3 sequence (DNA): TGTGCCAGCAGCTGGGGGACCTCTCTGGCGGAAGCTTTCTTT.